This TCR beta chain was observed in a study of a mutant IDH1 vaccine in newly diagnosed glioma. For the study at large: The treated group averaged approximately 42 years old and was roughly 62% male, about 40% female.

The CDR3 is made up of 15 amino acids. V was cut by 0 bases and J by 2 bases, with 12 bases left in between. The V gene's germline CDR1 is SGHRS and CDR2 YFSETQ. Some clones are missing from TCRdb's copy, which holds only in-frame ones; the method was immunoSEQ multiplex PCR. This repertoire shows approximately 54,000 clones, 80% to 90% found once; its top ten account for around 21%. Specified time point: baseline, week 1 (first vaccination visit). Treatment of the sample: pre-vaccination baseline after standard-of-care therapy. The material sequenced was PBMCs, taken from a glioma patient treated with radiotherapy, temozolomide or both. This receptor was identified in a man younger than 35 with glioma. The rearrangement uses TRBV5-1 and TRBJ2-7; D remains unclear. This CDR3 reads CASSLGVEFPYEQYF. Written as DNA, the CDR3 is TGCGCCAGCAGCTTGGGGGTAGAGTTCCCCTACGAGCAGTACTTC.